The subject of this entry is one TCR beta chain. Its cognate antigen is unknown. These data come from a study of quantifying T cell responses using KT2 cells. About the study: TCR alpha and beta constant-region primers primed reverse transcription of RNA.

Looked up from germline, CDR1 is DFQATT and CDR2 is SNEGSKA (reference sequence). Between the trimmed V and J ends, which lost 5 bases and 2 bases, there was a span of 16 bases. The CDR3 has 15 amino acids. The cDNA 3' end received a ligated oligonucleotide with a UMI. First-round PCR used 3 to 4 cycles and beta primers RC1.1 and RC1.2 covering TRBC1 and TRBC2. Separate processing of TCR alpha and beta chains began at the second PCR. A single record per CDR3 protein comes from TCRdb applying MiXCR to the UMI-ligation and nested PCR reads. The sample lists 40,000 to 55,000 distinct CDR3 sequences; about 9.9% were seen once. Study outcomes and limitations: KT2 sequences were detected down to about one KT2 cell per 100,000 PBMC.

Known numbers of the T cell clone KT2 were added to PBMC. Fixed numbers of PBMC received varying amounts of KT2 cells. What was sequenced was PBMCs spiked with cells of the T cell clone KT2. The sequence derives from a human donor. This rearrangement joins TRBV20-1 to TRBJ1-5; D remains unclear. Here the CDR3 DNA reads TGCAGTGCTGTCCTTGGATTCCAAGGCAATCAGCCCCAGCATTTT. Residues: CSAVLGFQGNQPQHF.